This paragraph reports one T cell receptor beta chain. CDR1 MNHEY and CDR2 SMNVEV come from the germline V gene (reference sequence). V lost 3 bases and J lost 0, with 8 bases in between. The CDR3 spans 14 residues. The record originates from a study of control samples from healthy donors and cancer patients. The protocol was immunoSEQ multiplex PCR, while the TCRdb copy is restricted to in-frame clones and leaves out a portion. The top ten clones hold around 14% of a sample with 90,000 or so clones, about 88% of them seen once. Sample: blood. The rearrangement links TRBV27 to TRBJ1-1; D may be TRBD1 (5 bases). The source is a woman in her 70s in good health. The CDR3 reads CASSLRGMNTEAFF. CDR3 bases: TGTGCCAGCAGTTTGAGGGGCATGAACACTGAAGCTTTCTTT.